This TCR beta chain was obtained from a study of CD8 T cells in Susac syndrome (dated by TCRdb to the late 2010s). Concerning the study at large: The study used repertoire sequencing to test whether antigen drove CD8+ T cell activation and differentiation in Susac syndrome. The study compared CD8+ T cell repertoire clonality among 12 healthy donors, approximately 14 Susac syndrome patients and around 16 multiple sclerosis patients. The full study reports these points: The number of individuals in the TCR sequencing and HLA analysis was recognized as being relatively small.

Peripheral blood CD8+ and CD4+ T cells from healthy donors, Susac syndrome patients and multiple sclerosis patients were profiled using high-throughput TCR beta sequencing. Healthy donors were included as age- and sex-matched controls. Bulk CD8+ and CD4+ T cells were purified magnetically by negative isolation, whereas CD8+ TEMRA cells were enriched by FACS. Blood was drawn into EDTA tubes, processed within 24 hours, and PBMCs were isolated by density gradient centrifugation. PBMCs destined for TCR sequencing were cryopreserved in liquid nitrogen and later thawed in a 37 °C water bath. A purity of at least 90% was achieved for sorted or isolated CD4+, CD8+ and CD8+ TEMRA cells. RNA was extracted with the RNeasy kit and roughly 0.45 to 1 ug was reverse transcribed using random hexamers. The immunoSEQ multiplex PCR assay, covering 54 Vbeta and 13 Jbeta segments, was used to amplify TCR beta CDR3 regions. Bias from PCR amplification was corrected by using a synthetic template baseline for primer optimization and for computational correction. The original pipeline was this. Only productive sequences were kept, with reads annotated to V, D and J genes according to IMGT and analyzed in immunoSEQ Analyzer. Clonality was computed as one minus Shannon entropy normalized by log2 of the number of productive unique sequences. Public and private clones were assessed among the 100 most prevalent clones of each patient and control. Clones were defined as Susac-specific when absent from the healthy and MS cohorts, from about a thousand published viral clones and from other ImmuneACCESS disease sequences. TCRdb reprocessed the public reads (quality trimming at Q25 with fastp, clone calling with MiXCR) and kept in-frame beta chains. Identical CDR3 proteins give one entry, which carries the most common genes and DNA. It is TCRdb's table, rather than the study itself, that gives the V and J calls and clone size. The sample includes more than 75,000 distinct CDR3 sequences, with roughly 94% observed a single time. About 0.3% of the sample is held by the ten biggest clonotypes.

A note on this clonotype: Its antigen is still unknown. No base quality information exists; no much larger clone differs at one position.

The sequence came from a human donor in good health. Sample: CD8+ T cells from PBMCs.

The CDR3 region has the sequence CASSDGQDYTF. The base sequence is TGCGCCAGCAGCGATGGACAGGACTACACCTTC. The chain was built from TRBV5-1 and TRBJ1-2; 7 bases in the junction line up with TRBD1. Trimmed from V: 4 bases; trimmed from J: 10 bases; junction bases lacking a gene match: 4. Taken from cysteine to phenylalanine, the CDR3 has 11 residues. Only CDR3 DNA is held: 33 bases, read in frame from base 1. CDR1 and CDR2, looked up from the germline V gene, are SGHRS and YFSETQ.